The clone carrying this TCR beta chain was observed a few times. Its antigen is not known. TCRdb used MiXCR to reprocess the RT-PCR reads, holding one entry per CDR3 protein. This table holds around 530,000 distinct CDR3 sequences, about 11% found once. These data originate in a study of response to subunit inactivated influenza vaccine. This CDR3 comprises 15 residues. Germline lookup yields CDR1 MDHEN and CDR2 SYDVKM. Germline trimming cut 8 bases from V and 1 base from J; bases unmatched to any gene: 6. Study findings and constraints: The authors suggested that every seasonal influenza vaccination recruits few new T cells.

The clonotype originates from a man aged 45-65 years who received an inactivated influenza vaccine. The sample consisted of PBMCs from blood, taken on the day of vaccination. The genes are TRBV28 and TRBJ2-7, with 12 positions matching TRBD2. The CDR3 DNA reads TGTGCCAGCCCTCCACTAGCGGGGGGATCCTACGAGCAGTACTTC. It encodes CASPPLAGGSYEQYF.